A single sample gave rise to the 20 T cell receptor beta chains below, sequenced in a study of graft-versus-host responses after intestinal transplantation. Repertoires were generated with immunoSEQ multiplex PCR, while TCRdb's copy carries only in-frame clones and drops some. The table has 85,000 to 90,000 clones, under 85% seen once. Their antigens remain unidentified. This specimen consisted of unstimulated CD8+ T cells sorted from spleen or lymph node cells, obtained before intestinal transplant. All receptors come from a human donor who received an intestinal transplant.

The chain has TRBV13 and TRBJ2-1, with TRBD2 matching 7 bases. The trim removed 4 bases at V and 3 bases at J, leaving 9 bases unmatched. CDR1 and CDR2 from the germline V gene are PRHDT and FYEKMQ (reference sequence). The CDR3 length is 16 residues. The CDR3 region has the DNA TGTGCCAGCAGCTCCCCGGGAAGCGGGGTCTACAATGAGCAGTTCTTC. Its protein is CASSSPGSGVYNEQFF. The whole variable domain, filled in from reference TRBV13 and TRBJ2-1, reads AAGVIQSPRHLIKEKRETATLKCYPIPRHDTVYWYQQGPGQDPQFLISFYEKMQSDKGSIPDRFSAQQFSDYHSELNMSSLELGDSALYFCASSSPGSGVYNEQFFGPGTRLTVL.

The J gene is TRBJ2-1, the V gene TRBV2; possibly TRBD2 for D (6 bases). The CDR3 sequence is 15 residues long. V was trimmed by 3 bases and J by 1 base, leaving 10 bases between them. The germline V gene encodes CDR1 SNHLY and CDR2 FYNNEI. The CDR3 sequence is CASSDRGLSYNEQFF. The CDR3 DNA reads as TGTGCCAGCAGTGATCGGGGGTTATCCTACAATGAGCAGTTCTTC. The entire variable domain, with the rest obtained from reference TRBV2 and TRBJ2-1, is as follows: EPEVTQTPSHQVTQMGQEVILRCVPISNHLYFYWYRQILGQKVEFLVSFYNNEISEKSEIFDDQFSVERPDGSNFTLKIRSTKLEDSAMYFCASSDRGLSYNEQFFGPGTRLTVL.

The count of this clone is one. The rearrangement joins TRBV4-1 to TRBJ1-1; TRBD1 matches 8 bases. CDR3 length: 13 residues. Germline assignment: CDR1 MGHRA and CDR2 YSYEKL. The junction had 2 bases not matched to a gene; V was cut back by 4 bases and J by 4 bases. The CDR3 region is CASSLDRGTEAFF. The CDR3 DNA is TGCGCCAGCAGCCTTGACAGGGGCACTGAAGCTTTCTTT.

The chain has TRBV7-7 and TRBJ2-5; D not resolved. The CDR3 extends over 14 amino acids. Trimming shortened V by 3 bases and J by 5 bases, and 13 bases separated the two germline ends. The germline CDR1 and CDR2 sequences are SSHAT and FNYEAQ (reference sequence). The CDR3 loop is CASSLLVDSETQYF. The CDR3 DNA sequence: TGTGCCAGCAGCTTGCTCGTGGATAGTGAGACCCAGTACTTC.

The V gene is TRBV6-6, the J gene TRBJ2-1; D unresolved. This CDR3 has 14 amino acids. Trimming shortened V by 1 base and J by 2 bases, and 6 bases separated the two germline ends. CDR1 and CDR2 (germline): MNHNY, SVGAGI (reference sequence). In nucleotides, the CDR3 is TGTGCCAGCAGTTACTTTGGGCCCTACAATGAGCAGTTCTTC. Protein product: CASSYFGPYNEQFF.

The chain links TRBV6-5 to TRBJ2-2; D not resolved. V was cut by 2 bases and J by 5 bases, with 6 bases left in between. The V gene's germline CDR1 is MNHEY and CDR2 SVGAGI. This CDR3 has 13 residues. CDR3 in amino acids: CASSYHQTGELFF. CDR3 DNA sequence: TGTGCCAGCAGTTACCACCAAACCGGGGAGCTGTTTTTT.

V gene TRBV7-2 combines with J gene TRBJ1-1, with D possibly matching TRBD1 (5 bases). The CDR3 loop spans 16 amino acids. Germline values: CDR1 SGHTA, CDR2 FQGNSA. V lost 3 bases to trimming and J lost 8 bases, with 22 bases between them. Here the CDR3 DNA reads TGTGCCAGCAGCTTTTCAATAGGATCTTGGCGGGGCGAAGCTTTCTTT. Translating it yields CASSFSIGSWRGEAFF.

V and J are TRBV2 and TRBJ2-1; 13 nucleotides match TRBD2. V was pared by 2 bases and J by 4 bases, with 5 bases of the junction left unmatched. Germline V CDR1 and CDR2: SNHLY, FYNNEI. This CDR3 is built from 17 residues. This CDR3 is CASSEFGTSGIYNEQFF. The CDR3 nucleotides are TGTGCCAGCAGTGAATTTGGGACTAGCGGGATTTACAATGAGCAGTTCTTC. The variable domain in full, with the rest retrieved from reference TRBV2 and TRBJ2-1, is EPEVTQTPSHQVTQMGQEVILRCVPISNHLYFYWYRQILGQKVEFLVSFYNNEISEKSEIFDDQFSVERPDGSNFTLKIRSTKLEDSAMYFCASSEFGTSGIYNEQFFGPGTRLTVL.

The chain couples TRBV19 to TRBJ2-4; D tentatively fits TRBD1 or TRBD2 (7 bases each). This CDR3 has 15 residues. CDR1 is LNHDA, CDR2 SQIVND, per germline (reference sequence). The V end was cut by 7 bases, the J end by 9 bases, with 22 bases between. CDR3 nucleotides: TGTGCCAGTATTAAAGACCAGGGGGGGATTAGCATTCAGTACTTC. Translated, it gives CASIKDQGGISIQYF.

J is TRBJ2-3 and V is TRBV7-9, with 7 nucleotides matching TRBD2. Looked up from germline, CDR1 is SEHNR and CDR2 is FQNEAQ (reference sequence). Unmatched junction bases numbered 9, after V lost 2 bases and J lost 4 bases. This CDR3 comprises 16 residues. The CDR3 region is CASSLLRGGVPDTQYF. In nucleotides, the CDR3 is TGTGCCAGCAGCTTACTTCGCGGGGGAGTTCCAGATACGCAGTATTTT.

The chain uses TRBV5-4 and TRBJ2-5; D not certain. The DNA end lines up better with TRBJ2-7; the J call may be wrong. The CDR3 sequence is 13 residues long. Germline CDR1 and CDR2: SGHNT and YYREEE (reference sequence). The CDR3 DNA sequence: TGTGCCAGCAGCCTACCCGGCGACTACGAGCAGTACTTC. It yields the protein CASSLPGDYEQYF.

This chain joins TRBV7-6 and TRBJ2-5; D may be TRBD1 (5 bases). The germline CDR1 and CDR2 sequences are SGHVS and FNYEAQ. CDR3 length: 14 residues. V was trimmed by 5 bases and J by 1 base, leaving 11 bases between them. The CDR3 DNA reads TGTGCCAGCAGCCTAAGAAGGGGCCAAGAGACCCAGTACTTC. As protein: CASSLRRGQETQYF.

The rearrangement uses TRBV4-2 and TRBJ2-5, with 11 bases matching TRBD2. Germline CDR1 is LGHNA and CDR2 is YNFKEQ. After removal of 4 bases from V and 3 bases from J, the junction contained 4 bases not matched to a gene. The CDR3 is made up of 15 amino acids. As DNA, the CDR3 is TGTGCCAGCAGCCGGGGACTAGCGGAAAAAGAGACCCAGTACTTC. It encodes CASSRGLAEKETQYF.

The chain couples TRBV5-5 to TRBJ1-1; 10 positions agree with TRBD1. Trimming cost V 0 bases and J 7 bases; bases outside gene matches: 3. CDR3 length: 14 amino acids. CDR1 SGHKS and CDR2 YYEKEE come from the germline V gene (reference sequence). The CDR3 protein is CASSLGQGASEAFF. The CDR3 DNA sequence: TGTGCCAGCAGCTTGGGACAGGGGGCGAGTGAAGCTTTCTTT.

CDR3 DNA sequence: TGTGCCAGCAGCGGACTAGTAGGGCTCGAGCAGTACTTC. Encoded protein: CASSGLVGLEQYF. V and J are TRBV9 and TRBJ2-7; maybe TRBD2 (6 bases). Per germline, CDR1 SGDLS and CDR2 YYNGEE. Trimming removed 3 bases from V and 6 bases from J, with 13 bases in between. The CDR3 consists of 13 residues.

The chain carries TRBV6-4 and TRBJ1-3, with 12 bases fitting TRBD1. V was pared by 7 bases and J by 4 bases, with 11 bases of the junction left unmatched. The CDR3 length is 17 residues. Per germline, CDR1 MRHNA and CDR2 SNTAGT. The CDR3: CASIAAPGQGAGNTIYF. The CDR3 coding sequence is TGTGCCAGCATTGCGGCCCCGGGACAGGGGGCAGGAAACACCATATATTTT.

CDR3 in amino acids: CASSLTGSGPTDTQYF. CDR3 DNA: TGTGCCAGCAGCTTGACCGGTTCGGGTCCGACAGATACGCAGTATTTT. This chain uses TRBV5-4 with TRBJ2-3; D is undetermined. V shed 1 base and J shed 3 bases, with 15 bases lying between them. There are 16 residues in the CDR3. Looked up from germline, CDR1 is SGHNT and CDR2 is YYREEE (reference sequence).

V and J are TRBV5-4 and TRBJ2-1, with D hard to call. The CDR3 runs 14 residues. CDR1 and CDR2 from the germline V gene are SGHNT and YYREEE (reference sequence). V was cut by 0 bases and J by 2 bases, with 6 bases left in between. This CDR3 is CASSLVPTYNEQFF. CDR3 DNA sequence: TGTGCCAGCAGCTTGGTTCCGACCTACAATGAGCAGTTCTTC.

The rearrangement links TRBV25-1 to TRBJ2-1, with a possible D match to TRBD1 (5 bases). This CDR3 spans 13 amino acids. The V gene lost 4 bases and the J gene lost 9 bases, with 13 bases spanning the gap. The V gene's germline CDR1 is MGHDK and CDR2 SYGVNS. CDR3 region: CASSGGYQIEQFF. CDR3 sequence (DNA): TGTGCCAGCAGTGGGGGCTACCAGATTGAGCAGTTCTTC.

The chain joins TRBV7-2 to TRBJ2-3; D unresolved. The CDR3 spans 14 residues. Trimming removed 1 base from V and 3 bases from J, with 8 bases in between. Germline V gives CDR1 SGHTA, CDR2 FQGNSA. The CDR3 DNA is TGTGCCAGCAGCTTAGGAGGTAGAACAGATACGCAGTATTTT. The encoded protein is CASSLGGRTDTQYF.